The 20 T cell receptor beta chains below all came from one sample that was sequenced in a study of blood T cell repertoires in COVID-19. Only in-frame clones appear in the TCRdb table, and some are missing; sequencing was by immunoSEQ multiplex PCR. The sample holds about 310,000 clones, about 91% seen once. Sequencing was done on a sample of PBMCs or T cells enriched from blood (not recorded which). The receptor source for this set is a woman between 18 and 29 years old who had recovered from COVID-19.

V and J are TRBV29-1 and TRBJ1-1; TRBD1 is a possible D gene (5 bases). Between the trimmed V and J ends, which lost 3 bases and 0 bases, there was a span of 8 bases. This CDR3 spans 13 amino acids. The V gene's germline CDR1 is SQVTM and CDR2 ANQGSEA. CDR3 in DNA: TGCAGCGTTGAGCGGGGCATGAACACTGAAGCTTTCTTT. Amino acid sequence: CSVERGMNTEAFF.

This clone was recorded only once. V usage is TRBV4-1 and J usage is TRBJ2-7; TRBD1 agrees at 8 bases. The germline gives CDR1 MGHRA, CDR2 YSYEKL. The CDR3 runs to 14 residues. V shed 3 bases and J 4 bases; nucleotides not matched to a gene: 5. CDR3 amino acids: CASSHGTGIYEQYF. The CDR3 region has the DNA TGCGCCAGCAGCCATGGGACAGGCATATACGAGCAGTACTTC.

The J gene is TRBJ2-5, the V gene TRBV2; perhaps TRBD2 as D (5 bases). CDR1 and CDR2 from the germline V gene are SNHLY and FYNNEI. The length of the CDR3 is 16 residues. With 6 bases removed from V and 0 bases from J, the gap between germline ends came to 17 bases. In nucleotides, the CDR3 is TGTGCCAGCAGGGCCTTAGAGGGTGGATACCAAGAGACCCAGTACTTC. Protein product: CASRALEGGYQETQYF. Full variable domain (outside the CDR3, taken from reference TRBV2 and TRBJ2-5): EPEVTQTPSHQVTQMGQEVILRCVPISNHLYFYWYRQILGQKVEFLVSFYNNEISEKSEIFDDQFSVERPDGSNFTLKIRSTKLEDSAMYFCASRALEGGYQETQYFGPGTRLLVL.

This clone was counted a single time. The chain has TRBV21-1 and TRBJ1-1. TRBV21-1 is classified as a pseudogene. This CDR3 is 10 amino acids long. CDR3 amino acids: CASSKVGAFF. In DNA, the CDR3 is TGTGCCAGCAGCAAAGTCGGGGCTTTCTTT.

The rearrangement uses TRBV7-3 and TRBJ1-1; TRBD1 agrees at 12 bases. Germline-derived CDR1 and CDR2 are SGHTA and FQGTGA. V trimming: 0 bases; J trimming: 1 base; junction bases outside the gene matches: 3. This CDR3 has 17 amino acids. The CDR3 is CASSLTGQGAWNTEAFF. In DNA, the CDR3 is TGTGCCAGCAGCTTAACGGGACAGGGGGCGTGGAACACTGAAGCTTTCTTT.

The chain is built from TRBV30 and TRBJ1-5, with D possibly matching TRBD1 (5 bases). With 0 bases removed from V and 6 bases from J, the gap between germline ends came to 12 bases. The CDR3 loop spans 14 amino acids. Germline values: CDR1 GTSNPN, CDR2 SVGIG (reference sequence). CDR3 nucleotides: TGTGCCTGGAGTGTCGGCAGGGAGGGTCAGCCCCAGCATTTT. Amino acid sequence: CAWSVGREGQPQHF.

The chain's CDR3 is CASSPRGGSANTGELFF. The DNA for the CDR3 is TGTGCCAGCAGCCCAAGGGGGGGGAGCGCGAACACCGGGGAGCTGTTTTTT. This chain connects TRBV7-8 to TRBJ2-2; D perhaps matches TRBD2 (7 bases). Germline lookup yields CDR1 SGHVS and CDR2 FQNEAQ. The CDR3 contains 17 residues. V shed 5 bases and J shed 0 bases, with 16 bases lying between them.

The chain couples TRBV7-9 to TRBJ2-3; TRBD2 aligns across 10 bases. The germline CDR1 and CDR2 sequences are SEHNR and FQNEAQ (reference sequence). This CDR3 comprises 17 residues. V trimming: 4 bases; J trimming: 0 bases; junction bases outside the gene matches: 7. The CDR3 nucleotides read TGTGCCAGCAGCTCGATAAGGACTAGCGGTAGCACAGATACGCAGTATTTT. Its protein is CASSSIRTSGSTDTQYF.

The chain employs TRBV19 and TRBJ2-7; D gene unclear. Trimming took off 3 bases at V and 2 bases at J, with 17 bases between the two ends. Germline V lookup: CDR1 LNHDA, CDR2 SQIVND (reference sequence). The CDR3 covers 16 residues. The chain's CDR3 is CASSIGTPGAPYEQYF. DNA for the CDR3: TGTGCCAGTAGTATCGGAACTCCAGGTGCCCCCTACGAGCAGTACTTC.

The chain combines TRBV14 with TRBJ1-3; D possibly corresponds to TRBD1 (5 bases). V was shortened by 4 bases and J by 0 bases, with 19 bases between the two germline ends. The germline V gene has CDR1 SGHDN and CDR2 FVKESK. The length of the CDR3 is 18 residues. The chain's CDR3 is CASSRETGVSSSGNTIYF. For the CDR3, the DNA is TGTGCCAGCAGCCGGGAGACGGGGGTTTCGAGCTCTGGAAACACCATATATTTT.

This chain uses TRBV18 with TRBJ1-2, with D unclear. Germline V CDR1 and CDR2: KGHSH, LQKENI. The CDR3 covers 15 residues. Trimming shortened V by 3 bases and J by 4 bases, and 15 bases separated the two germline ends. This CDR3 is CASSPGREISYGYTF. The CDR3 region has the DNA TGTGCCAGCTCACCTGGTAGGGAGATAAGCTATGGCTACACCTTC.

The chain carries TRBV7-9 and TRBJ1-5; the D is unclear. This CDR3 has 15 amino acids. Looked up from germline, CDR1 is SEHNR and CDR2 is FQNEAQ (reference sequence). V was shortened by 3 bases and J by 0 bases, with 9 bases between the two germline ends. CDR3 sequence reads: CASSFAGHSNQPQHF. The CDR3 region has the DNA TGTGCCAGCAGCTTCGCGGGCCATAGCAATCAGCCCCAGCATTTT.

This chain joins TRBV30 and TRBJ2-1, with TRBD2 identical over 9 bases. The CDR3 is made up of 15 amino acids. Germline lookup yields CDR1 GTSNPN and CDR2 SVGIG (reference sequence). With V trimmed by 0 bases and J by 9 bases, 9 bases remained unmatched. The CDR3 sequence: CAWSVLLAGVSEQFF. As DNA, the CDR3 is TGTGCCTGGAGTGTACTATTAGCGGGGGTGTCTGAGCAGTTCTTC.

V usage is TRBV16 and J usage is TRBJ1-1, with 8 nucleotides matching TRBD1. V was clipped by 5 bases and J by 4 bases; unmatched bases: 6. The germline V gene encodes CDR1 KGHSY and CDR2 FQNENV. The CDR3 has 14 amino acids. The CDR3 protein is CASSTRTGPTEAFF. The CDR3, as DNA: TGTGCCAGCAGCACCCGGACAGGGCCCACTGAAGCTTTCTTT.

The chain recombines TRBV27 with TRBJ1-5; D is perhaps TRBD1 (6 bases). The CDR3 totals 15 residues. The germline V and J ends were trimmed by 8 bases and 0 bases, with 14 bases remaining between them. The germline V gene has CDR1 MNHEY and CDR2 SMNVEV (reference sequence). CDR3 protein: CASGNTGRSNQPQHF. The CDR3, as DNA: TGTGCCAGCGGAAATACAGGGCGTAGCAATCAGCCCCAGCATTTT.

The V gene is TRBV30, the J gene TRBJ1-2; 8 nucleotides match TRBD1. V dropped 0 bases and J dropped 8; count of bases not matched to a gene: 5. CDR1 and CDR2 from the germline V gene are GTSNPN and SVGIG (reference sequence). CDR3 length equals 13 residues. The CDR3: CAWSVWAGGGYTF. Here the CDR3 DNA reads TGTGCCTGGAGTGTATGGGCAGGGGGCGGCTACACCTTC.

The chain links TRBV12-3 or TRBV12-4 to TRBJ2-7, with 7 bases matching TRBD2. This CDR3 is built from 12 residues. Germline trimming cut 6 bases from V and 4 bases from J; bases unmatched to any gene: 3. In DNA form, the CDR3 reads TGTGCCAGCAGCGAGGGAGGGTACGAGCAGTACTTC. This encodes CASSEGGYEQYF.

This sequence joins TRBV18 and TRBJ1-5; D remains unclear. Looked up from germline, CDR1 is KGHSH and CDR2 is LQKENI. CDR3 length equals 15 residues. Deletions cut 2 bases from V and 0 bases from J, with 8 bases between. CDR3: CASSPGQNSNQPQHF. Here the CDR3 DNA reads TGTGCCAGCTCACCAGGCCAGAATAGCAATCAGCCCCAGCATTTT. The complete variable domain, with remaining parts taken from reference TRBV18 and TRBJ1-5, reads NAGVMQNPRHLVRRRGQEARLRCSPMKGHSHVYWYRQLPEEGLKFMVYLQKENIIDESGMPKERFSAEFPKEGPSILRIQQVVRGDSAAYFCASSPGQNSNQPQHFGDGTRLSIL.

V is TRBV5-5 and J is TRBJ2-7; D might be TRBD1 (6 bases). The length of the CDR3 is 15 residues. Germline loops: CDR1 SGHKS, CDR2 YYEKEE (reference sequence). Trimming stripped 0 bases from V and 1 base from J, with 11 bases between. CDR3 coding DNA: TGTGCCAGCAGCTTGGACAGGGATTTTTCCTACGAGCAGTACTTC. Residues: CASSLDRDFSYEQYF.

The V gene is TRBV7-9, the J gene TRBJ2-1; 9 bases are a match to TRBD2. This CDR3 comprises 16 residues. Germline values: CDR1 SEHNR, CDR2 FQNEAQ (reference sequence). The V and J ends lost 11 bases and 1 base, in that order; junction bases with no gene match: 12. The CDR3 nucleotides are TGTGCCTCCTCGTGGGCGGGAGGGCGGTCCTACAATGAGCAGTTCTTC. It codes for CASSWAGGRSYNEQFF. Looking up the rest from reference TRBV7-9 and TRBJ2-1 gives the full variable domain: DTGVSQNPRHKITKRGQNVTFRCDPISEHNRLYWYRQTLGQGPEFLTYFQNEAQLEKSRLLSDRFSAERPKGSFSTLEIQRTEQGDSAMYLCASSWAGGRSYNEQFFGPGTRLTVL.